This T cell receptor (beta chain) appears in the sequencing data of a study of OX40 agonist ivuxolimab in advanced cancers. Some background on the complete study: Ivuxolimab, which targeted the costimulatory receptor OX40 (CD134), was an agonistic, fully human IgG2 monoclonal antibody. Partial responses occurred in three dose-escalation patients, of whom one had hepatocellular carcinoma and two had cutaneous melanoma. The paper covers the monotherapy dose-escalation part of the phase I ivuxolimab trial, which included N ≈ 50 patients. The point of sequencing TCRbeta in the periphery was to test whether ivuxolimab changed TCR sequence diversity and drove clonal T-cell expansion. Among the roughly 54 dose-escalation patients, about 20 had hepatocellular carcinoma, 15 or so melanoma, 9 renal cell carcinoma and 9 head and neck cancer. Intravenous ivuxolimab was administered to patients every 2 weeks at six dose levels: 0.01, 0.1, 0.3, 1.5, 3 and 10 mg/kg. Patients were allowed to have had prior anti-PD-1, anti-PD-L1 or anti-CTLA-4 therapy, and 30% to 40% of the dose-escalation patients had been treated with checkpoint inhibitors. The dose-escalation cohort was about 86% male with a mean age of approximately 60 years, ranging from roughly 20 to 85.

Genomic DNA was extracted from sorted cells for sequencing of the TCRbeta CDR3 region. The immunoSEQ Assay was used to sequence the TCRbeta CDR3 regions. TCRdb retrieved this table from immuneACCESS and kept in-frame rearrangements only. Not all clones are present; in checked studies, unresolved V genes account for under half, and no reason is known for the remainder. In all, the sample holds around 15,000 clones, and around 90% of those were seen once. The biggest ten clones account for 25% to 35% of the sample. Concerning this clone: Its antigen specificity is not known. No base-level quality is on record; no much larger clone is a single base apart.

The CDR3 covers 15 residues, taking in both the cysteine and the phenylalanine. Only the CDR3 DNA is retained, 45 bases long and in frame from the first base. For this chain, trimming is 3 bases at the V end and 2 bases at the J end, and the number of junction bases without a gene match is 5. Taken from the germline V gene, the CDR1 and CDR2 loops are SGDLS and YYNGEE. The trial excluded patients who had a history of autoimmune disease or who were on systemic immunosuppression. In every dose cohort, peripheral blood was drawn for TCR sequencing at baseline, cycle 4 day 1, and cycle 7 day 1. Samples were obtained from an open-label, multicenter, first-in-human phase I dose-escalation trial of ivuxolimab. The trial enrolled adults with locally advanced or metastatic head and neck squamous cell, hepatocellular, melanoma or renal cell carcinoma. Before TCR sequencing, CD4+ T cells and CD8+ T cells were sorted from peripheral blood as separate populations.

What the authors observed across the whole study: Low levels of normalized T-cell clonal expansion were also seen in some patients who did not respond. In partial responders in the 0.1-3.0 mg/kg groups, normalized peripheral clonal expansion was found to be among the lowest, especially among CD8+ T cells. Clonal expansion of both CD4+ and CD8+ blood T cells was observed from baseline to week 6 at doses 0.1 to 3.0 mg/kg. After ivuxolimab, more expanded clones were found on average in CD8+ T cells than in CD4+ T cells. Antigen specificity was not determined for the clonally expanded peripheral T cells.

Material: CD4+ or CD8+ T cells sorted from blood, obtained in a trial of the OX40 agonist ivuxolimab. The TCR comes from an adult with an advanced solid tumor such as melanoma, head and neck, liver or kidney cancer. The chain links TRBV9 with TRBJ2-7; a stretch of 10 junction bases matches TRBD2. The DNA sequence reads TGTGCCAGCAGCGCTAGCGGGAGCCCTACCTACGAGCAGTACTTC. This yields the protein CASSASGSPTYEQYF.